The clone carrying this T cell receptor (beta chain) appeared a single time. As yet, its antigen is unknown. The data stem from a study of radiation and T cells in renal cell carcinoma. Treatment described: treatment-naive control, cytoreductive nephrectomy. Control tumors came from several females and about a dozen males, aged about 40 to 90. Repertoires were generated with immunoSEQ multiplex PCR, while TCRdb's copy carries only in-frame clones and drops some. The table lists roughly 8,000 clones, around 60% of them singletons. Whole-study findings and limits: Tumor samples were small regions of around 0.94 g. Irradiated tumors had higher TCR clonality than control tumors. Irradiated tumors held more dominant CDR3 motifs than control tumors.

The germline CDR1 and CDR2 sequences are SQVTM and ANQGSEA. This CDR3 has 12 residues. Between the trimmed V and J ends, which lost 6 bases and 2 bases, there was a span of 11 bases. The rearrangement joins TRBV29-1 to TRBJ2-7; D unclear. The TCR comes from a woman in her seventies with renal cell carcinoma. Sequenced here: tumor tissue, sampled from a patient whose treatment was nephrectomy without radiotherapy. The CDR3 region has the DNA TGCAGCGTCCTGACCGGCCCCTACGAGCAGTACTTC. Its protein product is CSVLTGPYEQYF.